Below, 18 T cell receptor beta chains from the same sample are listed, as sequenced in a study of blood T cell repertoires in COVID-19. Assay: immunoSEQ multiplex PCR; the TCRdb copy retains only in-frame clones and omits some. The sample holds around 140,000 clones, roughly 84% seen once. Sequencing input: peripheral blood. These receptors were collected from a woman between 55 and 75 years old with acute or convalescent COVID-19.

V and J are TRBV28 and TRBJ2-3; 7 bases line up with TRBD1. CDR1 and CDR2 (germline): MDHEN, SYDVKM. This CDR3 contains 16 residues. V lost 9 bases and J lost 0; bases outside the gene matches: 12. DNA for the CDR3: TGTGCCAGTAACAGCCCTGGGACAGCTAGCACAGATACGCAGTATTTT. Translation: CASNSPGTASTDTQYF.

This clone was recorded once. The V call is TRBV6-5, the J call TRBJ2-1, with D maybe TRBD2 (7 bases). CDR1 is MNHEY, CDR2 SVGAGI, per germline. V was pared by 2 bases and J by 6 bases, with 11 bases between. This CDR3 is 14 amino acids long. In DNA, the CDR3 is TGTGCCAGCAGTTACCCGGGGGGCCGCAATGAGCAGTTCTTC. Its translation: CASSYPGGRNEQFF.

The rearrangement links TRBV5-6 to TRBJ1-2; TRBD1 agrees at 10 bases. This CDR3 contains 13 residues. CDR1 is SGHDT and CDR2 is YYEEEE in the germline V gene. The J segment lost 6 bases and the V segment lost 3 bases, leaving 2 bases of the junction unmatched. In nucleotides, the CDR3 is TGTGCCAGCAGCTCCGGGACAGGGGATGGCTACACCTTC. Its protein product is CASSSGTGDGYTF. Full variable domain (remainder filled in from reference TRBV5-6 and TRBJ1-2): DAGVTQSPTHLIKTRGQQVTLRCSPKSGHDTVSWYQQALGQGPQFIFQYYEEEERQRGNFPDRFSGHQFPNYSSELNVNALLLGDSALYLCASSSGTGDGYTFGSGTRLTVV.

V and J are TRBV19 and TRBJ1-5; 12 bases are a match to TRBD1. V dropped 4 bases and J dropped 6; count of bases not matched to a gene: 4. Germline CDR1 is LNHDA and CDR2 is SQIVND (reference sequence). The CDR3 sequence is 15 residues long. The CDR3 spells CASSKGQGAAQPQHF. The DNA of the CDR3 is TGTGCCAGTAGTAAGGGACAGGGGGCTGCTCAGCCCCAGCATTTT.

V is TRBV11-3 and J is TRBJ2-3, with 9 bases matching TRBD2. The CDR3 runs 17 residues. V lost 1 base, J lost 0 bases, and 5 bases stayed unmatched. CDR1 and CDR2 from the germline V gene are SGHNT and YENEEA. The CDR3 protein is CASSLVLAGTSTDTQYF. The CDR3 nucleotides read TGTGCCAGCAGCTTAGTTCTAGCGGGGACTAGCACAGATACGCAGTATTTT.

The V and J genes are TRBV4-2 and TRBJ2-7; D is ambiguous. The germline V and J ends were trimmed by 9 bases and 5 bases, with 11 bases remaining between them. This CDR3 contains 11 residues. CDR1 LGHNA and CDR2 YNFKEQ come from the germline V gene. This chain's CDR3 is CASSSTDEQYF. The CDR3 DNA reads as TGTGCCAGTAGCTCGACCGACGAGCAGTACTTC.

The genes are TRBV14 and TRBJ1-2; the D gene is possibly TRBD1 (5 bases). The germline gives CDR1 SGHDN, CDR2 FVKESK. The CDR3 has 15 amino acids. V shed 0 bases and J shed 4 bases, with 12 bases lying between them. CDR3 DNA sequence: TGTGCCAGCAGCCAAGATCGGGGGAGGGCCTATGGCTACACCTTC. It is translated as CASSQDRGRAYGYTF.

The gene calls are TRBV6-5 and TRBJ2-5; the match to TRBD2 covers 9 bases. Unmatched junction bases numbered 7, after V lost 6 bases and J lost 2 bases. CDR1 and CDR2 from the germline V gene are MNHEY and SVGAGI. The CDR3 is 15 amino acids. CDR3 DNA: TGTGCCAGCAGCCGCCTCCTAGCGGGGCAAGAGACCCAGTACTTC. Translation: CASSRLLAGQETQYF.

In DNA, the CDR3 is TGTGCCAGCAAGGACAACACAGATACGCAGTATTTT. It encodes CASKDNTDTQYF. V is TRBV6-5 and J is TRBJ2-3, with D tentatively TRBD1 (5 bases). CDR1 MNHEY and CDR2 SVGAGI come from the germline V gene. CDR3 length: 12 residues. The V end lost 7 bases, the J end lost 2 bases, and 7 bases lay between the germline ends.

The chain recombines TRBV5-1 with TRBJ2-3; 14 nucleotides align to TRBD2. From germline, CDR1 is SGHRS and CDR2 YFSETQ. The length of the CDR3 is 18 residues. Trimming at V came to 4 bases and at J to 1 base, leaving 8 bases not matched to a gene. In DNA form, the CDR3 reads TGCGCCAGCAGCGTGGCGGGGACTAGCGGGGGCCGCACAGATACGCAGTATTTT. Its protein product is CASSVAGTSGGRTDTQYF.

This clone was detected once. This chain joins TRBV30 and TRBJ1-2, with D uncertain. The CDR3 sequence is 12 residues long. V was clipped by 3 bases and J by 4 bases, with 9 bases between them. CDR1 and CDR2 (germline): GTSNPN, SVGIG (reference sequence). CDR3 DNA sequence: TGTGCCTGGAGCTCCGGTGGCTATGGCTACACCTTC. Translated: CAWSSGGYGYTF.

The chain employs TRBV12-3 or TRBV12-4 and TRBJ2-3; 9 nucleotides line up with TRBD2. This CDR3 comprises 13 residues. V dropped 8 bases and J dropped 1; count of bases not matched to a gene: 1. CDR3 sequence (DNA): TGTGCCAGCCGGACTAGCGGCACAGATACGCAGTATTTT. Residues: CASRTSGTDTQYF.

The chain uses TRBV10-1 and TRBJ1-1; 9 bases map to TRBD1. Germline V gene data show CDR1 as WNHNN and CDR2 as SYGVQD (reference sequence). This CDR3 has 13 amino acids. Trimming removed 0 bases from V and 8 bases from J; junction bases left unmatched: 1. In DNA form, the CDR3 reads TGCGCCAGCAGTGAGTCCGGGACAGGGGAAGCTTTCTTT. Its translation is CASSESGTGEAFF.

The gene calls are TRBV11-3 and TRBJ2-7; no definite D call. Trimming pared 1 base from V and 5 bases from J, leaving 12 bases between. From germline, CDR1 is SGHNT and CDR2 YENEEA. The CDR3 length is 14 residues. CDR3 loop: CASSLGRQSDEQYF. The CDR3 DNA follows: TGTGCCAGCAGCTTAGGCCGTCAATCAGACGAGCAGTACTTC.

Only a few counts were recorded for this clone. The V and J genes are TRBV6-2 or TRBV6-3 and TRBJ1-2; weak D call: TRBD1 (6 bases). The length of the CDR3 is 14 residues. Trimming took off 5 bases at V and 1 base at J, with 11 bases between the two ends. Germline-derived CDR1 and CDR2 are MNHEY and SVGEGT. The CDR3 DNA sequence: TGTGCCAGCAGTAGGACAGAACTTAACTATGGCTACACCTTC. Translated, it gives CASSRTELNYGYTF.

The J gene is TRBJ1-6, the V gene TRBV2, with D possibly matching TRBD1 (6 bases). Per the germline V gene, CDR1 is SNHLY and CDR2 is FYNNEI. Between the trimmed V and J ends, which lost 5 bases and 8 bases, there was a span of 16 bases. There are 15 residues in the CDR3. CDR3 coding DNA: TGTGCCAGCAGTTCTCACAGGGTTTCGTATTCACCCCTCCACTTT. Encoded protein: CASSSHRVSYSPLHF.

The rearrangement uses TRBV28 and TRBJ1-4; TRBD1 might be the D (5 bases). CDR3 length: 15 residues. The germline gives CDR1 MDHEN, CDR2 SYDVKM. V dropped 6 bases and J dropped 5 bases, with 16 bases sitting between them. The CDR3 DNA follows: TGTGCCAGCAGCTCACCGGGACGGGGGAATGAAAAACTGTTTTTT. Its protein is CASSSPGRGNEKLFF.

The CDR3 sequence is CASSQGVYGYTF. For the CDR3, the DNA is TGTGCCAGCAGCCAGGGGGTCTATGGCTACACCTTC. The chain carries TRBV25-1 and TRBJ1-2, with 7 bases lining up with TRBD1. The trim removed 6 bases at V and 4 bases at J, leaving 2 bases unmatched. This CDR3 comprises 12 residues. Germline V gene sequence: CDR1 MGHDK, CDR2 SYGVNS.